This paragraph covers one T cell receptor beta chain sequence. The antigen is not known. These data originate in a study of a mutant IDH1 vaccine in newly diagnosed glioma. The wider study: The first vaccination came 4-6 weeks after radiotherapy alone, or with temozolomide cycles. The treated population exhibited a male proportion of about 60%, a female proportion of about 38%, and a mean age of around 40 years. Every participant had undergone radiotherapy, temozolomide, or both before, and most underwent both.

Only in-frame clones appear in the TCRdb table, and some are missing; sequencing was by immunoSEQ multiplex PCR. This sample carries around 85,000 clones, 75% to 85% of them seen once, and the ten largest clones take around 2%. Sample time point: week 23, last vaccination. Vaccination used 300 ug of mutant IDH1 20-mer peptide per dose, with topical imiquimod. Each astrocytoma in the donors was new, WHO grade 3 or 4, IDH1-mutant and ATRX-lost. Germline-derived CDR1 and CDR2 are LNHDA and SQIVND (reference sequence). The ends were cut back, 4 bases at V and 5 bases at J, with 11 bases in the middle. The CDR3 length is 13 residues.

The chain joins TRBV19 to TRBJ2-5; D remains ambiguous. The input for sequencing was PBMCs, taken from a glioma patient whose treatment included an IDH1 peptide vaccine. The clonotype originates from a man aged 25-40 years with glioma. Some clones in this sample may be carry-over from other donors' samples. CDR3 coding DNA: TGTGCCAGTAGTAGAGTAGGTGTCGAGACCCAGTACTTC. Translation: CASSRVGVETQYF.